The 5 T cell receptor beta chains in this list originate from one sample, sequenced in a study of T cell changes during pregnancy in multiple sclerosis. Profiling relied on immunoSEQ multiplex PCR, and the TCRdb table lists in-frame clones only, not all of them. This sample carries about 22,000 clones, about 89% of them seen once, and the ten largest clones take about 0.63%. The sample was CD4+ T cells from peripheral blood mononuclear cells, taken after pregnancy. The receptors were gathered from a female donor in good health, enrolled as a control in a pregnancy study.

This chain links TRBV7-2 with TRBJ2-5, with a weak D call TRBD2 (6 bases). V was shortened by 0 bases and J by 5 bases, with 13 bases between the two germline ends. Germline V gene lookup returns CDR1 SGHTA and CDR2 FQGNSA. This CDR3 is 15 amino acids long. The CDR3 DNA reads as TGTGCCAGCAGCTTAGCTTGGGCGGGGCGGGAGACCCAGTACTTC. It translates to CASSLAWAGRETQYF.

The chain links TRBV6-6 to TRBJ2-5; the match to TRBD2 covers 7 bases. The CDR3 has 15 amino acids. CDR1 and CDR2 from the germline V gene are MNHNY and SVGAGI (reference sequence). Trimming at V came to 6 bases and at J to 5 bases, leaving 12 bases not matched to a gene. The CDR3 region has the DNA TGTGCCAGCAGGAACAAACCCTGGGACTACGAGACCCAGTACTTC. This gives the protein CASRNKPWDYETQYF.

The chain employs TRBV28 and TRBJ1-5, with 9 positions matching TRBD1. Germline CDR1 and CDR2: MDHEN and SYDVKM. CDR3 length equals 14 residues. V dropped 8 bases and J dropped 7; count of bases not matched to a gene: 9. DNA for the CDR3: TGTGCCAGCTGGGCGACAGGGACAGGGCAGCCCCAGCATTTT. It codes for CASWATGTGQPQHF.

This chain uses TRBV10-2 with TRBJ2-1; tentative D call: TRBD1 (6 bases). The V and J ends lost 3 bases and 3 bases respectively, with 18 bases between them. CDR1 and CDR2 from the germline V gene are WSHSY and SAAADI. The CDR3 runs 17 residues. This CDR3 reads CASSDRQGIPVYNEQFF. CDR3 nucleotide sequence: TGCGCCAGCAGTGACCGTCAGGGGATCCCCGTCTACAATGAGCAGTTCTTC.

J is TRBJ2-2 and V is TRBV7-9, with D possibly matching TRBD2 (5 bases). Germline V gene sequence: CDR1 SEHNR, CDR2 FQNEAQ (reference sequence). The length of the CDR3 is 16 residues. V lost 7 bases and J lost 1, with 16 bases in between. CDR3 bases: TGTGCCAGCAAGGACTGGCTGAAGAAGAACACCGGGGAGCTGTTTTTT. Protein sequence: CASKDWLKKNTGELFF.